This TCR beta chain is drawn from a study of T cell repertoires in aging, cancer and after chemotherapy. As for the study in general: Chronic lymphocytic leukemia patients on fludarabine- or bendamustine-based regimens gave paired samples before and after chemotherapy. Around 8.8 million TCR reads made up the full dataset.

Amplification of TCR beta used genomic DNA extracted from peripheral blood. Points on this clonotype: No antigen is known for it.

Whole-study findings and limits: In healthy donors, age-related TCR diversity loss mainly reflected lost richness.

Multiplex touch-down PCR with TRB-A/B primers amplified rearranged V-D-J TRB sequences. TCRdb recomputed calls from the multiplex PCR reads with MiXCR, one row per CDR3 protein. The profile shows about 5,600 distinct CDR3 sequences, over 30% of them singletons. CDR1 SQVTM and CDR2 ANQGSEA come from the germline V gene. The CDR3 contains 14 residues. V was clipped by 3 bases and J by 2 bases, with 13 bases between them. The receptor was isolated from a human donor with a blood cancer. The rearrangement links TRBV29-1 to TRBJ2-5, with D perhaps matching TRBD1 (6 bases). Sequencing was performed on blood. CDR3 sequence reads: CSVDGGDGQETQYF. The CDR3 DNA reads as TGCAGCGTTGATGGGGGCGATGGGCAAGAGACCCAGTACTTC.